A selection of T cell receptor beta chains follows, all from one sample in a study of T cell responses to AZD1222 COVID-19 vaccine. The method was immunoSEQ multiplex PCR; TCRdb's version includes in-frame clones alone and lacks a portion of them. The table includes about 100,000 clones, 70% to 90% detected once. The starting material was peripheral blood, obtained on day 0 of AZD1222 vaccination. The receptors derive from an adult in good health. Both conserved end residues are part of each CDR3. D genes are given only for firm matches. Size values are once, few and many counts, or a class for expanded clones, and some rows have none.

>NA|TRBJ2-7|TRBV12-3/TRBV12-4|NA
TGTGCCAGCAGTTTACAATACGAGCAGTACTTC
CASSLQYEQYF
>NA|TRBJ2-7|TRBV28|TRBD2
TGTGTCCGGAAGGGGGTAGCGGGAGTTGGAGCCTACGAGCAGTACTTC
CVRKGVAGVGAYEQYF
>NA|TRBJ2-1|TRBV5-5|NA
TGTGCCAGCAGCTTGGAAGTAGGGAGCTCCTACAATGAGCAGTTCTTC
CASSLEVGSSYNEQFF
>NA|TRBJ2-3|TRBV28|NA
TGTGCCAGCAGTCCCCCAGGCCCAGATACGCAGTATTTT
CASSPPGPDTQYF
>NA|TRBJ2-2|TRBV24-1|NA
TGTGCCACCAGTGATCCTCAGAACAGGGTTGCCACCGGGGAGCTGTTTTTT
CATSDPQNRVATGELFF
>medium-sized|TRBJ1-5|TRBV27|NA
TGTGCCAGCAGTTTATATGTTACAGAGGGGCCCCAGCATTTT
CASSLYVTEGPQHF
>once|TRBJ2-5|TRBV18|NA
TGTGCCAGCTCACCAACCAACGGTGAGACCCAGTACTTC
CASSPTNGETQYF
>NA|TRBJ1-1|TRBV6-5|NA
TGTGCCAGCGGTAGACGGGGAATCACTGAAGCTTTCTTT
CASGRRGITEAFF
>once|TRBJ2-7|TRBV5-8|NA
TGTGCCAGCAGCTTGGACGCCATCGACAATTACTACGAGCAGTACTTC
CASSLDAIDNYYEQYF
>NA|TRBJ1-3|TRBV27|NA
TGTGCCAGCAGGGGGTCAGACTCTGGAAACACCATATATTTT
CASRGSDSGNTIYF
>once|TRBJ1-1|TRBV6-5|NA
TGTGCCAGCAGTTACTCGATCTTCACTGAAGCTTTCTTT
CASSYSIFTEAFF
>NA|TRBJ1-6|TRBV14|NA
TGTGCCAGCAGCGGCGGCAGCCCAAGCTCCTATAATTCACCCCTCCACTTT
CASSGGSPSSYNSPLHF
>NA|TRBJ1-3|TRBV24-1|NA
TGTGCCACCAGTGATTTCAGCGGAAACACCATATATTTT
CATSDFSGNTIYF
>few|TRBJ2-5|TRBV5-1|TRBD2
TGCGCCAGCAGCCGCACTAGCGGGAGAGGGGGAGAGACCCAGTACTTC
CASSRTSGRGGETQYF
>NA|TRBJ2-3|TRBV3-1/TRBV3-2|NA
TGTGCCAGCAGCCAATTAAGGCAGGAGGGCGCAGATACGCAGTATTTT
CASSQLRQEGADTQYF
>NA|TRBJ2-5|TRBV28|NA
TGTGCCAGCAGCCTCCGGGAGACCCAGTACTTC
CASSLRETQYF
>NA|TRBJ2-7|TRBV27|NA
TGTGCCAGCAGCCTAAGGGAGGTCGGGGATAGCTCCTACGAGCAGTACTTC
CASSLREVGDSSYEQYF